This TCR beta chain was captured by sequencing in a study of molecular identifiers for immune sequencing clone quantification. TCRdb fed the PCR reads into MiXCR, producing one record per CDR3 protein. The data hold approximately 680,000 distinct CDR3 sequences, with 25% observed a single time. Input for naive CD8 libraries was roughly 19,000 to 1,000,000 sorted cells; the RNA fraction used was 10%, 30% or 50%. A CD8+CD4-CCR7+CD45RA+ phenotype served as the sorting definition for naive CD8 T cells. CDR1 is KGHDR, CDR2 SFDVKD, per germline. This CDR3 is built from 17 residues. J gave up 3 bases and V 4 bases, and 7 bases lay outside the gene matches.

The gene calls are TRBV24-1 and TRBJ2-1, with TRBD2 matching over 11 bases. Sample: naive CD8+ T cells from blood, with Jurkat cell RNA spiked in. Subset in this sample: FACS-sorted CD8+CD4-CCR7+CD45RA+ naive T cells. This sequence was found in a human donor in good health. Some libraries in this study had Jurkat cell RNA spiked in. The CDR3 loop reads CATSETTSGIIYNEQFF. CDR3 DNA: TGTGCCACCAGTGAGACGACTAGCGGGATAATCTACAATGAGCAGTTCTTC.